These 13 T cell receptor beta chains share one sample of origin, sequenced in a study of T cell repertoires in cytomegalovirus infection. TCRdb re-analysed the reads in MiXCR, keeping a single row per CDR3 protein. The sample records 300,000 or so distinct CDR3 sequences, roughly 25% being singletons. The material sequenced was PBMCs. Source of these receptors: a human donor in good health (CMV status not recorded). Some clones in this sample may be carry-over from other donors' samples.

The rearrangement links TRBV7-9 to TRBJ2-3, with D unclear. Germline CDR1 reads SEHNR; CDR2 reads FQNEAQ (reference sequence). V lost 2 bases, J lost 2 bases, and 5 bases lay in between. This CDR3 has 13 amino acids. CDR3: CASSLTNTDTQYF. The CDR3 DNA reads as TGTGCCAGCAGCTTAACTAACACAGATACGCAGTATTTT.

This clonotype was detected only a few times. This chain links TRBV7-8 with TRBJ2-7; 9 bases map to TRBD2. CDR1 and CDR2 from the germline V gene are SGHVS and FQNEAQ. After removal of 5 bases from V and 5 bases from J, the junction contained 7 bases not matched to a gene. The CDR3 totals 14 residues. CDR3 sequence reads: CASSAREGQDEQYF. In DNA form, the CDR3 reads TGTGCCAGCAGCGCGCGGGAGGGCCAGGACGAGCAGTACTTC.

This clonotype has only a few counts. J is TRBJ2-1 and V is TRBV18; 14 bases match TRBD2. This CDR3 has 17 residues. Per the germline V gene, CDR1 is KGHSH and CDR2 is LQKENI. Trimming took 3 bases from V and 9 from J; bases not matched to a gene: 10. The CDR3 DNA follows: TGTGCCAGCTCACCTGAGGGACTAGCGGGAGTCTTCGGTGAGCAGTTCTTC. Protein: CASSPEGLAGVFGEQFF.

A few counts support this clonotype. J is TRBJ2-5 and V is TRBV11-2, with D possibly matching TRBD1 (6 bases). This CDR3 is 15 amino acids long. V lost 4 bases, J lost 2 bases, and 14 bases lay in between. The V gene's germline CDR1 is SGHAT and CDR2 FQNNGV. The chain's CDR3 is CASSYQGSGQETQYF. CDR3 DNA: TGTGCCAGCAGCTACCAGGGGAGTGGGCAAGAGACCCAGTACTTC. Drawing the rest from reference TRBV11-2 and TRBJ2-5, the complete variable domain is EAGVAQSPRYKIIEKRQSVAFWCNPISGHATLYWYQQILGQGPKLLIQFQNNGVVDDSQLPKDRFSAERLKGVDSTLKIQPAKLEDSAVYLCASSYQGSGQETQYFGPGTRLLVL.

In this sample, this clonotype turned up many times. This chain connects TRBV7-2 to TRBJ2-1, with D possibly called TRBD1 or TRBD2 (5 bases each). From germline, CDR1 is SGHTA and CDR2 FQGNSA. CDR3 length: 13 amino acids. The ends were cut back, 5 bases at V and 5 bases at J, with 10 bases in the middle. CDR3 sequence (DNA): TGTGCCAGCAGCCGGGACCCCCACAATGAGCAGTTCTTC. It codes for CASSRDPHNEQFF.

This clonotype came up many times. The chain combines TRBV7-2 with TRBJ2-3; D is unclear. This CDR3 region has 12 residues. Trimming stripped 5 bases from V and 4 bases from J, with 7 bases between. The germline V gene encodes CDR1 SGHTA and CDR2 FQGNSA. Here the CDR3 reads CASSAPPDTQYF. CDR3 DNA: TGTGCCAGCAGCGCCCCGCCAGATACGCAGTATTTT.

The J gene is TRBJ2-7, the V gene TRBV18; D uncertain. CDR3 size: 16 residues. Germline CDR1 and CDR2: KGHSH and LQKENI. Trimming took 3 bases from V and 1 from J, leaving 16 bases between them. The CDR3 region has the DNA TGTGCCAGCTCACCCGATCGGATAACCGGTTCCTACGAGCAGTACTTC. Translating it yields CASSPDRITGSYEQYF.

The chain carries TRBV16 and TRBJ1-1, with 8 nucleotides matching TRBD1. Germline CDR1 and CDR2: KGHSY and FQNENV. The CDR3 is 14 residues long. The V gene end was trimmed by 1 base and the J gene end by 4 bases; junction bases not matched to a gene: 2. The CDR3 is CASSQLTGGTEAFF. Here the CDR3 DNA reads TGTGCCAGCAGCCAATTAACAGGGGGCACTGAAGCTTTCTTT.

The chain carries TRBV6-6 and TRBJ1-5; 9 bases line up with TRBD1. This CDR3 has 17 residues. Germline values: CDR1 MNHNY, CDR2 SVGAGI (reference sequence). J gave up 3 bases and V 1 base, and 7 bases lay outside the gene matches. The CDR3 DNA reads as TGTGCCAGCAGTTACTTCCCGGGGACAGGGTCCAATCAGCCCCAGCATTTT. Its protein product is CASSYFPGTGSNQPQHF.

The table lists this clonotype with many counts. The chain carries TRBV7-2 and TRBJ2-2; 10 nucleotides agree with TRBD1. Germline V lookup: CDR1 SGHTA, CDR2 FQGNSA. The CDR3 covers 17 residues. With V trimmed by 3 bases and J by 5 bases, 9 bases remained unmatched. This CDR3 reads CASSFYPRTGGTGELFF. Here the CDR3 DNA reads TGTGCCAGCAGCTTTTACCCTAGGACAGGGGGAACCGGGGAGCTGTTTTTT. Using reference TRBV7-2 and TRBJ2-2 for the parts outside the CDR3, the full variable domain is GAGVSQSPSNKVTEKGKDVELRCDPISGHTALYWYRQSLGQGLEFLIYFQGNSAPDKSGLPSDRFSAERTGGSVSTLTIQRTQQEDSAVYLCASSFYPRTGGTGELFFGEGSRLTVL.

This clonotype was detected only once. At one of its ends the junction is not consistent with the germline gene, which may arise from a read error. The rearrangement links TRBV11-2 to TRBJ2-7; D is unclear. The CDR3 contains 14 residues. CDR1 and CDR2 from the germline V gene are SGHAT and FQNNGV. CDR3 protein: CASSLVSFGYKQYF. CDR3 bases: TGTGCCAGCAGCTTAGTTTCGTTCGGCTACAAGCAGTACTTC.

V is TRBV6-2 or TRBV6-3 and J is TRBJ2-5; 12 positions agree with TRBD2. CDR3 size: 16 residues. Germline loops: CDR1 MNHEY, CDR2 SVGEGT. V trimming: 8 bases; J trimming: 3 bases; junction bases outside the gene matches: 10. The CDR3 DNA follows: TGTGCCAGCCGCATCCTAGCGGGAGGGCAGGAAGAGACCCAGTACTTC. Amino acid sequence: CASRILAGGQEETQYF.

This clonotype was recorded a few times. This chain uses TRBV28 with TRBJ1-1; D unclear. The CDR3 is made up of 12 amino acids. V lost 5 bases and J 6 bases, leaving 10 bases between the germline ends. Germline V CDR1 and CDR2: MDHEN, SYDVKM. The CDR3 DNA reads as TGTGCCAGCAGTCTAGTATTCCCTGAAGCTTTCTTT. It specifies CASSLVFPEAFF.